The clone carrying this T cell receptor beta chain was observed a few times. Its antigen is currently unknown. This sample is part of a study of graft-versus-host responses after intestinal transplantation. The CDR3 length is 13 residues. The germline gives CDR1 KGHSH, CDR2 LQKENI. V lost 1 base and J lost 2, with 6 bases in between. Using immunoSEQ multiplex PCR, the repertoire was profiled, and TCRdb retains in-frame clones only, with some absent. This table has about 85,000 clones, approximately 90% appearing once. This sequence was found in a human donor who was the organ donor for an intestinal transplant. The gene calls are TRBV18 and TRBJ2-7; D is undetermined. Sample: unstimulated CD8+ T cells sorted from spleen or lymph node cells, taken before transplant. The CDR3 coding sequence is TGTGCCAGCTCACCACGGGCGCCCTACGAGCAGTACTTC. Translation gives CASSPRAPYEQYF.